This paragraph reports one TCR beta chain. Per germline, CDR1 LNHDA and CDR2 SQIVND (reference sequence). This CDR3 is 14 amino acids long. J lost 6 bases, V lost 3 bases, and 4 bases had no gene match. The data were obtained in a study of T cells in Graves' hyperthyroidism and ophthalmopathy. Study at large: Before any treatment, at initial diagnosis, peripheral blood was collected.

When ophthalmopathy did not progress within 18 months, Graves' hyperthyroidism was considered stable. Patients were excluded because of uncontrolled infection, other autoimmune disease, pregnancy or lactation. About 10 ml fresh peripheral blood yielded the PBMCs. RNA transcripts served as the template for amplifying TCR beta CDR3 regions. The TCR CDR3 was amplified in a first-round RT-PCR using the HTBI primer set. TCRdb analysed the multiplex PCR reads with MiXCR anew, one entry per CDR3 protein. The profile shows about 700,000 distinct CDR3 sequences, about 15% of them singletons. The V gene is TRBV19, the J gene TRBJ2-1, with 8 nucleotides matching TRBD2. The sequence came from a woman aged 18-35 years with Graves' hyperthyroidism. Input material: blood. Here the CDR3 reads CASSISGSANEQFF. The CDR3 DNA sequence: TGTGCCAGTAGTATCAGCGGGAGTGCCAATGAGCAGTTCTTC.